This note documents a single T cell receptor (beta chain) sequence. Through a sample-barcoded 5' primer and a J-beta primer mix, a second PCR was run for roughly 7 to 11 cycles. Every molecule of cDNA carried a tag from a template-switch adaptor with 12 random nucleotides. TCRdb re-analysed the 5' RACE reads in MiXCR, keeping a single row per CDR3 protein. The table includes over a million distinct CDR3 sequences, roughly 40% detected once. This specimen comes from a study of blood T cells in healthy people across ages. The donors, all healthy, were Caucasians living in Russia, aged about 6 to 100. CDR1 and CDR2 (germline): DFQATT, SNEGSKA (reference sequence). V trimming: 1 base; J trimming: 4 bases; junction bases outside the gene matches: 9. The CDR3 consists of 16 residues.

The chain has TRBV20-1 and TRBJ1-1; the match to TRBD1 covers 10 bases. This TCR came from a woman aged 18-29 years in good health. Sequencing used blood. The CDR3 nucleotides are TGCAGTGCTAGAGCCCAGGACAGGGGGAAGGGCACTGAAGCTTTCTTT. It translates to CSARAQDRGKGTEAFF.